These 13 T cell receptor beta chains came from one sample sequenced in a study of blood T cell repertoires in COVID-19. Only in-frame clones appear in the TCRdb table, and some are missing; sequencing was by immunoSEQ multiplex PCR. The sample shows about 57,000 clones, 91% of them seen only once. What was sequenced was peripheral blood. Source of these receptors: a man between 60 and 75 years old with acute or convalescent COVID-19.

The genes are TRBV19 and TRBJ1-1; 7 nucleotides line up with TRBD1. This CDR3 comprises 14 residues. CDR1 and CDR2 from the germline V gene are LNHDA and SQIVND (reference sequence). V trimming: 4 bases; J trimming: 4 bases; junction bases outside the gene matches: 6. The CDR3 nucleotides are TGTGCCAGTAGTACGCGGACAGGACCCACTGAAGCTTTCTTT. The encoded protein is CASSTRTGPTEAFF.

Only one count was recorded for this clone. The chain couples TRBV28 to TRBJ2-1; TRBD2 agrees at 12 bases. Trimming at V came to 5 bases and at J to 5 bases, leaving 7 bases not matched to a gene. Germline V gene sequence: CDR1 MDHEN, CDR2 SYDVKM. The CDR3 totals 16 residues. The CDR3 coding sequence is TGTGCCAGCAGTCCCGCTCTAGCGGGAGGGGACAATGAGCAGTTCTTC. Residues: CASSPALAGGDNEQFF. Supplemented by reference TRBV28 and TRBJ2-1, the full variable domain reads DVKVTQSSRYLVKRTGEKVFLECVQDMDHENMFWYRQDPGLGLRLIYFSYDVKMKEKGDIPEGYSVSREKKERFSLILESASTNQTSMYLCASSPALAGGDNEQFFGPGTRLTVL.

The chain joins TRBV5-1 to TRBJ2-6; D is perhaps TRBD1 (6 bases). CDR3 length: 17 residues. Germline loops: CDR1 SGHRS, CDR2 YFSETQ. V was shortened by 6 bases and J by 2 bases, with 18 bases between the two germline ends. CDR3 sequence: CASTQFGQGTGANVLTF. CDR3 nucleotides: TGCGCCAGCACCCAATTTGGGCAGGGGACTGGGGCCAACGTCCTGACTTTC.

This clone is a singleton in its sample. This sequence joins TRBV6-5 and TRBJ2-2, with 10 nucleotides matching TRBD1. The CDR3 consists of 14 residues. Looked up from germline, CDR1 is MNHEY and CDR2 is SVGAGI. Trimming at V came to 6 bases and at J to 4 bases, leaving 2 bases not matched to a gene. The CDR3 bases are TGTGCCAGCAGAGACAGGGGGCCCACCGGGGAGCTGTTTTTT. Amino acids: CASRDRGPTGELFF.

This rearrangement joins TRBV28 to TRBJ2-7, with TRBD2 identical over 8 bases. The CDR3 has 16 residues. CDR1 is MDHEN and CDR2 is SYDVKM in the germline V gene. The ends lost 0 bases at V and 4 bases at J; junction bases unmatched: 8. CDR3 residues: CASSLWGSGSNYEQYF. The CDR3 DNA reads TGTGCCAGCAGTTTATGGGGGAGCGGGAGCAATTACGAGCAGTACTTC.

This sequence joins TRBV7-9 and TRBJ1-1, with 7 bases that match TRBD1. CDR1 and CDR2 (germline): SEHNR, FQNEAQ (reference sequence). V trimming: 3 bases; J trimming: 2 bases; junction bases outside the gene matches: 15. This CDR3 has 18 amino acids. The CDR3 loop reads CASSLIGGGRYPNTEAFF. The CDR3 DNA sequence: TGTGCCAGCAGCTTGATTGGAGGGGGCCGGTACCCTAACACTGAAGCTTTCTTT.

The chain recombines TRBV28 with TRBJ1-2; 7 bases line up with TRBD1. The CDR3 loop spans 15 amino acids. V shed 5 bases, J shed 4 bases, and the junction held 10 bases outside the gene matches. Germline V gene lookup returns CDR1 MDHEN and CDR2 SYDVKM. Written as DNA, the CDR3 is TGTGCCAGCAGTCCCCCCTCAGGGGGGAGCTATGGCTACACCTTC. As protein: CASSPPSGGSYGYTF.

The V gene is TRBV5-1, the J gene TRBJ2-1; D might be TRBD2 (6 bases). This CDR3 has 16 residues. The germline V and J ends were trimmed by 4 bases and 4 bases, with 18 bases remaining between them. The germline V gene encodes CDR1 SGHRS and CDR2 YFSETQ. The CDR3 is CASSPALAEEYNEQFF. The CDR3 DNA reads as TGCGCCAGCAGCCCGGCCTTAGCGGAAGAATACAATGAGCAGTTCTTC.

This chain uses TRBV28 with TRBJ1-5; D gene uncertain. This CDR3 has 15 residues. CDR1 is MDHEN, CDR2 SYDVKM, per germline. V was pared by 3 bases and J by 0 bases, with 9 bases between. DNA of the CDR3: TGTGCCAGCAGTTTCCCTAGTCGTAGCAATCAGCCCCAGCATTTT. This translates into CASSFPSRSNQPQHF.

Of note for this clone: Other DNA sequences of this sample code for an identical CDR3. This sequence joins TRBV12-3 or TRBV12-4 and TRBJ2-2; D not resolved. This CDR3 region has 13 residues. V gave up 2 bases and J gave up 5 bases, with 6 bases separating them. The CDR3 DNA reads as TGTGCCAGCAGTTTAACTCGGACCGGGGAGCTGTTTTTT. This encodes CASSLTRTGELFF.

The gene calls are TRBV7-3 and TRBJ2-6; maybe TRBD2 (5 bases). The CDR3 is made up of 17 amino acids. CDR1 is SGHTA and CDR2 is FQGTGA in the germline V gene. V dropped 4 bases and J dropped 0 bases, with 13 bases sitting between them. DNA of the CDR3: TGTGCCAGCAGCTCCCACTCCGGGGTCTCTGGGGCCAACGTCCTGACTTTC. Its translation: CASSSHSGVSGANVLTF.

The V and J genes are TRBV28 and TRBJ2-3; the D gene is possibly TRBD2 (6 bases). Trimming cost V 2 bases and J 1 base, with 7 bases left between them. Germline CDR1 and CDR2: MDHEN and SYDVKM. This CDR3 has 14 amino acids. The chain's CDR3 is CASSLGGGTDTQYF. CDR3 bases: TGTGCCAGCAGTTTAGGAGGGGGCACAGATACGCAGTATTTT.

CDR3 amino acids: CASSLGRGTEAFF. The CDR3, as DNA: TGTGCCAGCAGCTTGGGTCGGGGCACTGAAGCTTTCTTT. This chain links TRBV5-6 with TRBJ1-1; D unclear. The CDR3 runs to 13 residues. V lost 0 bases, J lost 4 bases, and 7 bases lay in between. Germline V gives CDR1 SGHDT, CDR2 YYEEEE. The full variable domain, in which reference TRBV5-6 and TRBJ1-1 provide the parts outside the CDR3, is DAGVTQSPTHLIKTRGQQVTLRCSPKSGHDTVSWYQQALGQGPQFIFQYYEEEERQRGNFPDRFSGHQFPNYSSELNVNALLLGDSALYLCASSLGRGTEAFFGQGTRLTVV.